This T cell receptor beta chain was recorded in a study of T-cell reconstitution after alpha-beta-depleted transplantation in children. Unique molecular identifiers were incorporated into the prepared TCRbeta library. TCRdb analysed the PCR reads with MiXCR anew, one entry per CDR3 protein. The sample includes some 340,000 distinct CDR3 sequences, about 9.3% of them seen just once. This clonotype has a count of ten or more. This specimen consisted of PBMCs from the stem cell graft donor, obtained from the stem cell graft. The clonotype originates from a human donor who donated a stem cell graft to a child with acute lymphoblastic leukemia.

The CDR3 bases are TGCGCCAGCAGCTCGGGGACTAGCGGGAGTGGCAATGAGCAGTTCTTC. It is translated as CASSSGTSGSGNEQFF. The chain employs TRBV5-1 and TRBJ2-1; TRBD2 agrees at 14 bases. This CDR3 contains 16 residues. CDR1 and CDR2 from the germline V gene are SGHRS and YFSETQ. J gave up 6 bases and V 3 bases, and 5 bases lay outside the gene matches.